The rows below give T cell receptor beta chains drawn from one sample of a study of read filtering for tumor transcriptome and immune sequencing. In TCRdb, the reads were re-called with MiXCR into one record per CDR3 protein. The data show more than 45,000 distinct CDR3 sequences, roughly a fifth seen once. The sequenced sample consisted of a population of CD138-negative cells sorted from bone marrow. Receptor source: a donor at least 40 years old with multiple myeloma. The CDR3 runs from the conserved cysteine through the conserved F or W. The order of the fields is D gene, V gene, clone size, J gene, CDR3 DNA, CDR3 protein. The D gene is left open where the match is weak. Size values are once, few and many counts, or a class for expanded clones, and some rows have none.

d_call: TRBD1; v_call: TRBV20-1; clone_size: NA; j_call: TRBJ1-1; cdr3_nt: TGCAGTGTCCGGGACAGGGTTCAAACTGAAGCTTTCTTT; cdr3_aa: CSVRDRVQTEAFF
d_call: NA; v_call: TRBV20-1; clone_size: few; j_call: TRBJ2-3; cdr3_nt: TGCAGTGCTAGGAACACAGATACGCAGTATTTT; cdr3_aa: CSARNTDTQYF
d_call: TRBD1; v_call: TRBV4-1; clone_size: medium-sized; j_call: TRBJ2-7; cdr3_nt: TGCGCCAGCAGCCAAGAAGTAGGGGGCGCCTCCTACGAGCAGTACTTC; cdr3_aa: CASSQEVGGASYEQYF
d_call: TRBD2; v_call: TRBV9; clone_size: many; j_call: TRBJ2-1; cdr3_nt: TGTGCCAGCAGCGTAGGTAGCGGGAGTGATGAGCAGTTCTTC; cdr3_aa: CASSVGSGSDEQFF
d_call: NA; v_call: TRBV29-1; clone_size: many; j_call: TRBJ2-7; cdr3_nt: TGCAGCGTTGGTTTAACAGAGACAGGTCGCTACGAGCAGTACTTC; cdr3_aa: CSVGLTETGRYEQYF
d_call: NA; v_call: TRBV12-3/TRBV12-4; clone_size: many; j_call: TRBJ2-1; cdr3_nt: TGTGCCAGCAGGCCCGGGGGAACCTACAATGAGCAGTTCTTC; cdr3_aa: CASRPGGTYNEQFF
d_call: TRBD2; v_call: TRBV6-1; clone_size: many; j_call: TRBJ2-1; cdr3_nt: TGTGCCAGCAGTGAACGGGGGGTGGTGGGGGTTAGTGAGCAGTTCTTC; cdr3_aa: CASSERGVVGVSEQFF
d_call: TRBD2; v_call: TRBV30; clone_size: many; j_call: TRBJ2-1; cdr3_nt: TGTGCCTGGAGTGTCAAAGCGGGAGGCGGTGAGCAGTTCTTC; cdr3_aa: CAWSVKAGGGEQFF
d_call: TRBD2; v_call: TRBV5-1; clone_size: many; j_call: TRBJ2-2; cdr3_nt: TGCGCCAGCATGACTAGCGGGAATGCCGGGGAGCTGTTTTTT; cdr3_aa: CASMTSGNAGELFF
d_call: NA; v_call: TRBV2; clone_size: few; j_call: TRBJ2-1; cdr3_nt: TGTGCCAGCAGTGAAGCGCGCTATGAGCAGTTCTTC; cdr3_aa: CASSEARYEQFF
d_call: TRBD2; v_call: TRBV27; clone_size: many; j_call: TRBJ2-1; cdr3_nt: TGTGCCAGCAGTCGCGGGACTAGCGGCTACAATGAGCAGTTCTTC; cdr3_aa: CASSRGTSGYNEQFF
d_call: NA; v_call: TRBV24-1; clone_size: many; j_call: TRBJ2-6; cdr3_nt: TGTGCCACCAGTGACCCCACAAGGACGGACGTCCTGACTTTC; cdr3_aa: CATSDPTRTDVLTF
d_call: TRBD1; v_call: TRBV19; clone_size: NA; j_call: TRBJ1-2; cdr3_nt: TGTGCCAGTAGTTCCCGGGACAGCTTCTATGGCTACACCTTC; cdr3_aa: CASSSRDSFYGYTF
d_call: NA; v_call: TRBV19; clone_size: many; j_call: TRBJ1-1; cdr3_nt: TGTGCCAGTAGTATCGGGACAACGAACACTGAAGCTTTCTTT; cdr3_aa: CASSIGTTNTEAFF
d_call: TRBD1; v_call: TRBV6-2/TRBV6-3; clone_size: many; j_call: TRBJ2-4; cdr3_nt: TGTGCCACGACCGGGACAGGGGGTAACATTCAGTACTTC; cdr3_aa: CATTGTGGNIQYF
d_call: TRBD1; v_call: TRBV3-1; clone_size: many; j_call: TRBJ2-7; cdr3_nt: TGTGCCAGCAGCCGACAGGGTAGCTCCTACGAGCAGTACTTC; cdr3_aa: CASSRQGSSYEQYF
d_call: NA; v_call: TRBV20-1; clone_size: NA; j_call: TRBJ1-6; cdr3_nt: TGCAGTGCTAGGGGGCCTCAACCGGATTATAATTCACCCCTCCACTTT; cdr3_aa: CSARGPQPDYNSPLHF
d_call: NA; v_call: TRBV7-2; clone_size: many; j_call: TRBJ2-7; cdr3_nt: TGTGCCAGCAGCTTAGCGAGCGATGTCTACTACGAGCAGTACTTC; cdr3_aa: CASSLASDVYYEQYF
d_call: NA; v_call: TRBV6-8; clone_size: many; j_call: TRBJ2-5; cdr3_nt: TGTGCCAGCAGTTGTGACAGCGTACAAGAGACCCAGTACTTC; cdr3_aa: CASSCDSVQETQYF
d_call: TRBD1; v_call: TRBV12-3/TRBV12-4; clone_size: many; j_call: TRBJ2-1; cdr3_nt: TGTGCCAGCAGTCGGACAGGGGGCAACGATGAGCAGTTCTTC; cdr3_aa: CASSRTGGNDEQFF
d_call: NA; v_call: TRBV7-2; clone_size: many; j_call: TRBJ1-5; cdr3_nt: TGTGCCAGCAGCTTCGACAGAGATCAGCCCCAGCATTTT; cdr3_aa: CASSFDRDQPQHF
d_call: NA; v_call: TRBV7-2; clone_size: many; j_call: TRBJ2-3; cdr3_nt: TGTGCCAGCAGCTCTTCATTCAGTGCGCTCAGCACAGATACGCAGTATTTT; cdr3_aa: CASSSSFSALSTDTQYF
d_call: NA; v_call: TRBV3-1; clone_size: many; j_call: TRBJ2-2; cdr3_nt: TGTGCCAGCAGCCAAGATAGGGGGATCGCCGGGGAGCTGTTTTTT; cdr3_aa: CASSQDRGIAGELFF
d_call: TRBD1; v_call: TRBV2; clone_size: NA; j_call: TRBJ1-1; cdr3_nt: TGTGCCAGCAGCCTCGACAGGGGTGGGAACACTGAAGCTTTCTTT; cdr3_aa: CASSLDRGGNTEAFF
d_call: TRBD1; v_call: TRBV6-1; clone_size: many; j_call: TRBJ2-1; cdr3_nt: TGTGCCAGCAGTTTTCGGACAGGGAACAATGAGCAGTTCTTC; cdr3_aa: CASSFRTGNNEQFF
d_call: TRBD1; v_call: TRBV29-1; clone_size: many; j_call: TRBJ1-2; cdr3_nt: TGCAGCGTTGAGCGGGACAGGGGTTTTGAGACCTTC; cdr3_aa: CSVERDRGFETF
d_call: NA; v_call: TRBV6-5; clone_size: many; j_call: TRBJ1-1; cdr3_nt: TGTGCCAGCAACCTACAGAGGAACACTGAAGCTTTCTTT; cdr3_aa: CASNLQRNTEAFF
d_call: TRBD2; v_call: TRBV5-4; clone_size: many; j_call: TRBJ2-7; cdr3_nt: TGTGCCAGCAGAAGGACTAGCGGAGGGGAGCACGAGCAGTACTTC; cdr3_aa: CASRRTSGGEHEQYF
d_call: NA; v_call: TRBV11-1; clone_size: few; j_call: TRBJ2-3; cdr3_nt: TGTGCCAGCAGCTTAAGGGCGGACCGCGCAGATACGCAGTATTTT; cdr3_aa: CASSLRADRADTQYF
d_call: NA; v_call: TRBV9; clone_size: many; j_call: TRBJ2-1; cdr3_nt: TGTGCCAGCAGCGTAGGAGGTTACTCCTACAATGAGCAGTTCTTC; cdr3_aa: CASSVGGYSYNEQFF
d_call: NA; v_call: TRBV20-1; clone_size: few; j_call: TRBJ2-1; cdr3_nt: TGCAGTGCTAAACTCCTGACCCAGAGCTCCTACAATGAGCAGTTCTTC; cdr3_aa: CSAKLLTQSSYNEQFF
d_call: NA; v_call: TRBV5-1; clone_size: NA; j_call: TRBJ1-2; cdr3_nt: TGCGCCAGCAGCTTGGTTCCCGGGACACCCTACGGGGGCTACACCTTC; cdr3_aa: CASSLVPGTPYGGYTF
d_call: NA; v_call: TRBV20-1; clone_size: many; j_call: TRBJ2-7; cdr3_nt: TGCAGTGCTATCCAGATCTACGAGCAGTACTTC; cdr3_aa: CSAIQIYEQYF
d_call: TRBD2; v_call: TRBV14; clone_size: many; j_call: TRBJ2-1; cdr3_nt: TGTGCCAGCAGCCAAGGGAGCGGGAGCTACAATGAGCAGTTCTTC; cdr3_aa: CASSQGSGSYNEQFF
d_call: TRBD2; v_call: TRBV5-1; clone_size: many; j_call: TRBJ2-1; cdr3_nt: TGCGCCAGCAGCTTCTACGGACTAGCGGGACAGGGAGAGCAGTTCTTC; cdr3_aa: CASSFYGLAGQGEQFF
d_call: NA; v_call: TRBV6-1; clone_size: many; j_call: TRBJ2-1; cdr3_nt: TGTGCCAGCAGCCCGGGGAACGGGGCCCCTAACTACAATGAGCAGTTCTTC; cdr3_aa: CASSPGNGAPNYNEQFF
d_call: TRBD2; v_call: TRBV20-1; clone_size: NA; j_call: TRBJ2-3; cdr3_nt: TGCAGTGCTACGGGAGCGGGAGGCGATACGCAGTATTTT; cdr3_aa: CSATGAGGDTQYF
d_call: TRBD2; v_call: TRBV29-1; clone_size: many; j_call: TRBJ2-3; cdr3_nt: TGCAGCGTTTCTAGCGGGAGGAGCACAGATACGCAGTATTTT; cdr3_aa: CSVSSGRSTDTQYF
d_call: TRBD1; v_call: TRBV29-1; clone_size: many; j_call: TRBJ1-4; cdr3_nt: TGCAGCGTCCAGGGGGTGGGTAATGAAAAACTGTTTTTT; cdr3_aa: CSVQGVGNEKLFF
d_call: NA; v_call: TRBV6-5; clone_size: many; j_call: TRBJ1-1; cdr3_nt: TGTGCCAGCAGTAAACAGGGTGGACTCGCTGAAGCTTTCTTT; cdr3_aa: CASSKQGGLAEAFF
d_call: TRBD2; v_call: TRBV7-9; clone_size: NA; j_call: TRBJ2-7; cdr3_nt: TGTGCCAGCAGCCAACGGGGACTAGCGGGTGTCGCCGGGCAGTACTTC; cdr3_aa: CASSQRGLAGVAGQYF
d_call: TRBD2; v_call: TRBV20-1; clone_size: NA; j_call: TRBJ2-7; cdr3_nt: TGCAGTGCTAGGGCAGTGCTAGCGGGTTCCCTTGAGCAGTACTTC; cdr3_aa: CSARAVLAGSLEQYF
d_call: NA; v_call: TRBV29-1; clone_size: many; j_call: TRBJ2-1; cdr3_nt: TGCAGCGTTGTATACAATGAGCAGTTCTTC; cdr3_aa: CSVVYNEQFF
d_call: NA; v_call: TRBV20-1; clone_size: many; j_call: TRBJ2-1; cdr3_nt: TGCAGTGCTAGAGGGCACAGGGCATATGAGCAGTTCTTC; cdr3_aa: CSARGHRAYEQFF
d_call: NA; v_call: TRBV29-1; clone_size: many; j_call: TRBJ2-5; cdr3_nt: TGCAGCGTTGGGCTGGGGCGAGAGACCCAGTACTTC; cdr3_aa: CSVGLGRETQYF
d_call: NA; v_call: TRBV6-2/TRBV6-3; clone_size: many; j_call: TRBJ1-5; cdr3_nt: TGTGCCAGCAGTTACGGCGGGTCTGAGCCCCAGCATTTT; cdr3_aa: CASSYGGSEPQHF
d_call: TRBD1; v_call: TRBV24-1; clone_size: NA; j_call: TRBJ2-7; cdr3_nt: TGTGCCACCAGTAAGTCGGGACAGGGCTACGAGCAGTACTTC; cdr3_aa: CATSKSGQGYEQYF
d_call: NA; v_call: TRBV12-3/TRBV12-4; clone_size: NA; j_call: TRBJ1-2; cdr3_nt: TGTGCCAGCAGTTCCCAATTTGTGGGGGGCTACACCTTC; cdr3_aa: CASSSQFVGGYTF
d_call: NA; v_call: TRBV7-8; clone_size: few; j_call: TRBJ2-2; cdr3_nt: TGTGCCAGCAGCTTTGCTCGCGGGGAGCTGTTTTTT; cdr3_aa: CASSFARGELFF
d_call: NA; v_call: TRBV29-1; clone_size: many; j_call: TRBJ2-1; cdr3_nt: TGCAGCGTGCGCCGCTCCTACAATGAGCAGTTCTTC; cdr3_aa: CSVRRSYNEQFF
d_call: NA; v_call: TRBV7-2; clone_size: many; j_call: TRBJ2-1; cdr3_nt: TGTGCCAGCAGCTTACGACCATCCTTCTACAATGAGCAGTTCTTC; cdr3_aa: CASSLRPSFYNEQFF
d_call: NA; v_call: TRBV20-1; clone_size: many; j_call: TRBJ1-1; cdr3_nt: TGCAGTGCTACCGAAAACACTGAAGCTTTCTTT; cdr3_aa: CSATENTEAFF
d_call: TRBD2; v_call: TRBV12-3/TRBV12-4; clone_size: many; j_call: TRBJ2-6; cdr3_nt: TGTGCCAGCAGTTTTTCAGCGGGAGGGTCCTCTGGGGCCAACGTCCTGACTTTC; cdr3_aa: CASSFSAGGSSGANVLTF
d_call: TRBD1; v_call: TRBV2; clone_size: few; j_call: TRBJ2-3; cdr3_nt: TGTGCCAGCACCCGCCAGAAGACAGGGGGCACAGATACGCAGTATTTT; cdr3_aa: CASTRQKTGGTDTQYF